Sequencing of this TCR beta chain was carried out in a study of blood T cell repertoires in COVID-19. The overall study: PBMCs, B-cell-depleted T cells, or T cells provided the cDNA or gDNA that made up the material.

The CDR3 spans 15 residues. Germline values: CDR1 LNHDA, CDR2 SQIVND (reference sequence). V gave up 3 bases and J gave up 4 bases; unmatched junction bases: 6. How the authors handled the data: It was from reference gene primer amplification that nucleated cell counts were estimated. Generated by immunoSEQ multiplex PCR, the TCRdb table keeps only in-frame clones and is missing some. V and J calls and clone size follow that table, whereas D and trimming were derived from the DNA. The sample has approximately 300,000 clones; around four fifths are singletons. Sequencing was done on a sample of peripheral blood. The V and J genes are TRBV19 and TRBJ2-5; TRBD1 matches 9 bases. This sequence was found in a woman aged 50 to 60 with active or convalescent COVID-19. The CDR3 is CASSMNTGGGETQYF. CDR3 DNA: TGTGCCAGTAGTATGAACACAGGGGGCGGAGAGACCCAGTACTTC.